This T cell receptor beta chain emerged from a study of cytomegalovirus exposure and HLA in healthy donors listed by TCRdb under 2017. Describing the broader study: In an earlier analysis of fewer than 750 of the donors, 250 to 350 Gb of sequence data and 100 million or so unique TCR beta sequences from approximately 180 million T cells were reported. Across around 400 genotyped donors of the cohort, an average of approximately 220,000 unique TCR beta nucleotide sequences per donor were sequenced, and 15% to 20% of those sequences were non-productive. An earlier analysis of 587 of the donors used high-throughput TCR beta sequencing to judge whether each TCR beta V gene segment behaved as functional or pseudogenic. A later analysis re-examined previously published TCR beta repertoires from about 700 donors and added high-resolution HLA genotyping to investigate patterns of TCR occurrence. Donor age, sex, ethnicity and CMV serostatus were compiled together with the repertoire data. The study profiled the T cell repertoires of 666 subjects by immunosequencing and related them to cytomegalovirus serostatus. A later genetic analysis took genome-wide SNP genotypes for about 55% of the roughly 700 donors and used that subset as a discovery cohort. High-throughput TCR immunosequencing, statistical association of individual TCRs with disease status, and machine learning were combined to predict cytomegalovirus infection status. Typing coverage varied by locus: roughly 629-630 donors for A, B, C, DRB1 and DQB1; roughly 520 for DQA1; over 600 for DPA1; approximately 470 for DPB1. About five DR-DQ haplotypes were handled as single units for association and clustering because linkage in the cohort was strong. Every discovery cohort repertoire had been produced on one sequencing platform. HLA typing covered class I and class II loci at four-digit resolution. The later analysis used no new phenotypic data to find candidate immune exposures, relying instead on TCR beta sequences and their occurrence across donors. The study aimed to test whether signatures of past pathogen exposure could be identified by cataloging public T cell receptors. Of the 300 to 450 genotyped donors, over 80% were placed in the genetic ancestry cluster associated with self-reported Caucasian donors. Along with the approximately 600-subject first cohort, a separate validation cohort of over 90 different subjects was used. An early release covering more than 500 HLA-typed donors comprised roughly 300 gigabases of sequencing data and around 80 million unique TCR sequences. General findings and caveats noted by the study authors: For the cohort, immune exposure information was limited to CMV serostatus. Strong co-occurrence of HLA alleles, especially DR and DQ, made assigning TCR associations to individual alleles difficult. Broadly in line with IMGT annotations, most TCR beta V segments showed up in productive rearrangements about 87% or about 30% of the time in an earlier analysis of roughly 590 of the donors. Three of the identified cytomegalovirus-associated TCR beta chains were confirmed in vitro to be specific for cytomegalovirus antigens. According to a later genetic analysis, donors in an Asian-associated ancestry cluster had fewer N-insertions in productive TCRs than the roughly 660-donor mean. In a later genetic analysis, a missense DCLRE1C variant was associated with V-gene and J-gene trimming of TCR beta chains, and the association was replicated in an independent cohort. The study listed 150 to 200 TCR beta chains as associated with cytomegalovirus. The sequencing pipeline was judged likely to have produced a cluster of highly shared sequence variants as a technical artifact. The classifier was reported to diagnose cytomegalovirus status with high specificity and sensitivity in both the original cohort and the validation cohort. Most TCR sequences were observed very rarely across donors, whereas some public TCRs were present in many individuals. According to a later analysis, TCR association rates differed among HLA loci, with DRB1 alleles showing the most associated TCRs and HLA-C alleles showing the fewest. In a later analysis, most CMV-associated TCR beta chains were found to appear HLA-restricted, with HLA associations seemingly driven largely by CMV exposure. Only TCR beta chains were sequenced in this cohort, and the absence of alpha or paired-chain data limited detectable features. Because the 87-base-pair reads could not distinguish some IMGT-functional V segments, including TRBV6-2 and TRBV6-3, those segments were excluded. HLA typing was unavailable for some donors at each locus, so association tests used only the typed subset. The authors suggested that the approach could potentially be generalized to other disease states and immunological phenotypes. Correlated functional status among segregating V segments might reflect linkage disequilibrium, but an unknown experimental factor could not be ruled out. Specific HLA alleles were associated with over 15,000 TCR beta sequences at a false discovery rate of 0.05 in a later analysis. Roughly 15 rarely observed V segments, including chromosome 9 orphons, were excluded from the earlier analysis of about 610 of the donors because counts were too low. Roughly uniform sequencing depth across donors was assumed in presence/absence analyses, although this assumption may not hold. A further reported finding was that TCR beta sequences accurately predicted the HLA-A and HLA-B alleles for most subjects in the first cohort. According to a later analysis, parvovirus B19, influenza, CMV and Epstein-Barr virus appeared linked to several top co-occurrence clusters. A later analysis found that HLA-associated TCR beta chains were more clonally expanded and had lower generation probabilities than equally common non-associated chains.

In total, around 600 healthy bone marrow donors made up the cohort. Cohort members were all nominally healthy when sampled, although unrecorded immune exposures were likely present. The donor was CMV seropositive and belonged to the group of 250 to 300 seropositive cohort members. Every donor gave a peripheral blood sample, and the peripheral blood mononuclear cells from that sample were used for TCR beta sequencing. The Qiagen DNeasy Blood Extraction Kit was used to extract genomic DNA from the blood cell samples. Regarding this clone: What this receptor recognizes is not known. The input lacks base qualities; no much larger clone sits a single base away.

Receptors were amplified or captured by the immunoSEQ multiplex PCR assay. The multiplex PCR relied on a mix of 60 forward primers for TCR Vbeta segments and 13 reverse primers for TCR Jbeta segments. A multiplex PCR assay on genomic DNA amplified the CDR3 region of rearranged TCR beta genes. The amplified TCR beta libraries were sequenced on the Illumina HiSeq System as 87-base-pair reads. Regarding the original processing steps: A later analysis counted tens of millions of unique TCR beta chains across the 550 to 750 repertoires, and 10 million to 12 million of these chains were shared by at least two donors. Raw reads were error-corrected and collapsed into unique sequences by a nearest-neighbor algorithm in which closely related sequences were merged to remove PCR and sequencing errors. To assign V, D and J gene segments, CDR3 sequences were aligned to IMGT reference sequences. Each retained sequence needed at least a six-nucleotide match to both a V gene segment and a J gene segment. Rearrangements were classified as productive when the CDR3 lacked stop codons and remained in frame with V and J, and all other rearrangements were classified as non-productive. Following IMGT convention, CDR3 was defined as the stretch from the second conserved V-encoded cysteine up to the conserved J-encoded phenylalanine. Sequences without an unambiguous match to a single V gene segment were excluded from the earlier analysis of approximately 600 of the donors. An earlier analysis of a few hundred of the donors classified V segments as functional when productive rearrangements were above 56.7% and as segregating when the standard deviation between donors was above 5%. A statistical classification framework was built for diagnosing cytomegalovirus status from the catalog of TCR beta chain sequences. In a later analysis, V and J genes were assigned by comparing TCR nucleotide sequences against IMGT/GENE-DB human TR gene sequences. Using the TCRdist pipeline, a later analysis assigned CDR3 sequences along with most-parsimonious VDJ recombination scenarios. In a later analysis, every TCR beta chain was defined by the combination of its CDR3 amino acid sequence and its V-gene family, and reads without a unique V-gene family were dropped. In a later analysis, a few hundred highly shared, low-generation-probability nucleotide sequences were removed to address suspected cross-contamination and a sequencing artifact. For each public chain, a later analysis derived a clonal expansion index from normalized ranks of inferred template counts within each repertoire. In a later analysis, generation probabilities were computed with a VDJ recombination model fitted to out-of-frame rearrangements, and the resulting probabilities were checked against IGoR. In a later analysis, TCR-TCR, TCR-HLA and TCR-CMV co-occurrence was scored with hypergeometric tests, and a repertoire-size bias correction was applied to TCR pairs. A later analysis estimated false discovery rates by permuting HLA or CMV assignments 20 times. In a later analysis, co-occurring TCRs were grouped using DBSCAN, with TCRdist sequence similarity added in when clustering inside HLA-allele-positive subsets. Co-occurrence clustering excluded repertoires with fewer than 30,000 or more than 120,000 public chains, plus five with anomalous nucleotide sharing. In its TCRdb copy, this immuneACCESS table keeps in-frame sequences only and misses some clones. Where compared with another copy, unresolved V genes explain less than half of these, and the others have no known cause. V and J calls and clone size come straight from that table; D and trimming were deduced from the DNA. The sample profile shows approximately 100,000 clones; approximately 80% of them were found once. Jointly, the top ten make up roughly 9.7% of the sample.

The junction shows trimming of 8 bases on V and 0 bases on J, and the gene matches do not reach 8 bases of it. Sequences SGHVS (CDR1) and FQNEAQ (CDR2) are obtained from the germline V gene. The CDR3 contains 15 residues, cysteine and phenylalanine counted. Only CDR3 DNA is held: 45 bases, read in frame from base 1. Sequenced sample: PBMCs. This TCR was recovered from a man aged 40-49 years in good health and CMV-seropositive. The receptor chain draws on TRBV7-8 and TRBJ1-1; TRBD1 fits 8 bases in the junction. DNA sequence: TGTGCCAGCGGCAAGAACAGGGGGATGAACACTGAAGCTTTCTTT. It is translated as CASGKNRGMNTEAFF.